These 6 T cell receptor beta chains came from one sample sequenced in a study of early T cells in non-severe SARS-CoV-2 infection. TCRdb reanalysed the 5' RACE reads using MiXCR and keeps one entry per CDR3 protein. The data contain more than 65,000 distinct CDR3 sequences, roughly an eighth of them seen just once; the ten biggest clones take up roughly 1.3%. Source material: whole blood. Receptor source: an adult who was a healthcare worker with PCR-confirmed SARS-CoV-2 infection or an uninfected control (not recorded which).

Note on this clonotype: It differs at one base from a far larger clone, so likely a read error. The chain links TRBV11-2 to TRBJ1-1; D gene unclear. Germline loops: CDR1 SGHAT, CDR2 FQNNGV. CDR3 length equals 11 residues. V lost 5 bases and J lost 2, with 3 bases in between. The CDR3 DNA follows: TGTGCCAGCAGCGATAACACTGAAGCTTTCTTT. It codes for CASSDNTEAFF.

In its sample, this clonotype was seen many times. The chain is built from TRBV12-3 or TRBV12-4 and TRBJ2-2, with 10 bases that match TRBD1. The V segment lost 7 bases and the J segment 6 bases; nucleotides outside the gene matches: 14. CDR3 length equals 17 residues. Written as DNA, the CDR3 is TGTGCCAGCACCCCGGCGGTGGGGACAGGGGTGGCCGGGGAGCTGTTTTTT. Translating gives CASTPAVGTGVAGELFF.

This clonotype was observed a handful of times. This chain connects TRBV20-1 to TRBJ2-7; D call uncertain. The germline V gene encodes CDR1 DFQATT and CDR2 SNEGSKA (reference sequence). Trimming shortened V by 1 base and J by 2 bases, and 6 bases separated the two germline ends. The CDR3 is 12 amino acids. The CDR3 loop reads CSARGRAYEQYF. CDR3 in DNA: TGCAGTGCTAGAGGCCGAGCCTACGAGCAGTACTTC.

This clonotype was detected many times. This chain connects TRBV6-5 to TRBJ2-7; TRBD1 agrees at 8 bases. The CDR3 totals 17 residues. Trimming removed 6 bases from V and 1 base from J; junction bases left unmatched: 14. From germline, CDR1 is MNHEY and CDR2 SVGAGI. Here the CDR3 DNA reads TGTGCCAGCAGAAGAGGGACAGGTGGGTTCGCGTCCTACGAGCAGTACTTC. It translates to CASRRGTGGFASYEQYF.

This clonotype was counted many times. This chain uses TRBV6-1 with TRBJ2-7, with 9 bases matching TRBD1. Germline values: CDR1 MNHNS, CDR2 SASEGT. Unmatched junction bases numbered 11, after V lost 7 bases and J lost 1 base. The CDR3 has 16 residues. The CDR3 protein is CASTISSGTGSYEQYF. In DNA, the CDR3 is TGTGCCAGCACCATATCATCCGGGACAGGGTCCTACGAGCAGTACTTC.

This clonotype was seen repeatedly, ten times or more. The chain carries TRBV29-1 and TRBJ1-1; D ambiguous. Per the germline V gene, CDR1 is SQVTM and CDR2 is ANQGSEA. V was shortened by 2 bases and J by 6 bases, with 7 bases between the two germline ends. CDR3 length equals 11 residues. In DNA form, the CDR3 reads TGCAGCGTTGAACCCGGGTCTGAAGCTTTCTTT. This sequence encodes CSVEPGSEAFF.